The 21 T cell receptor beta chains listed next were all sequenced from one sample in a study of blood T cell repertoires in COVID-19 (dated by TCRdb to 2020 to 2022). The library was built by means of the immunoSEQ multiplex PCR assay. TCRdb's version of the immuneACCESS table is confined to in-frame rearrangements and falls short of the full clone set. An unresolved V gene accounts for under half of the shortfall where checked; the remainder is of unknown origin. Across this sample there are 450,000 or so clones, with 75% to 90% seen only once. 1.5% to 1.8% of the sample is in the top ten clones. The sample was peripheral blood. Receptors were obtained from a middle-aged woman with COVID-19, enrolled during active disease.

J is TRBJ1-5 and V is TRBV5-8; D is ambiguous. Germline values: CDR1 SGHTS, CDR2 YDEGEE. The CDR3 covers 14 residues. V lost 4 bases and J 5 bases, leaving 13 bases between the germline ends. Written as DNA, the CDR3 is TGTGCCAGCAGCAGCGACGGAACCTATCAGCCCCAGCATTTT. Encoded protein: CASSSDGTYQPQHF.

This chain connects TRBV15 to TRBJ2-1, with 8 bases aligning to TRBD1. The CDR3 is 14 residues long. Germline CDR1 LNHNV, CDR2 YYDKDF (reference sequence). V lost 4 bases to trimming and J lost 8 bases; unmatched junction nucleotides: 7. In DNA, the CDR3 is TGTGCCACCAGCAATGTACGACAGGGGCATGAGCAGTTCTTC. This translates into CATSNVRQGHEQFF. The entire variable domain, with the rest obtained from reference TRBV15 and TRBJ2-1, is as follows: DAMVIQNPRYQVTQFGKPVTLSCSQTLNHNVMYWYQQKSSQAPKLLFHYYDKDFNNEADTPDNFQSRRPNTSFCFLDIRSPGLGDTAMYLCATSNVRQGHEQFFGPGTRLTVL.

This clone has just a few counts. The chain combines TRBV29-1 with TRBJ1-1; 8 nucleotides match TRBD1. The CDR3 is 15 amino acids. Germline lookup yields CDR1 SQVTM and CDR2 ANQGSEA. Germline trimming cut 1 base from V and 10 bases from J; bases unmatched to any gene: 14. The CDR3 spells CSVEGVGSGGRGAFF. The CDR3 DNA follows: TGCAGCGTTGAAGGAGTAGGGTCAGGGGGCAGGGGAGCTTTCTTT.

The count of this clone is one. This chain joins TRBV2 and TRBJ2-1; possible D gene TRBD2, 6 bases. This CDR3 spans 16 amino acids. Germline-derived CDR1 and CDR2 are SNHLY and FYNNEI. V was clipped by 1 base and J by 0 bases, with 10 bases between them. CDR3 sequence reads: CASSEVAVNSYNEQFF. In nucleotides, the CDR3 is TGTGCCAGCAGTGAAGTAGCGGTTAACTCCTACAATGAGCAGTTCTTC.

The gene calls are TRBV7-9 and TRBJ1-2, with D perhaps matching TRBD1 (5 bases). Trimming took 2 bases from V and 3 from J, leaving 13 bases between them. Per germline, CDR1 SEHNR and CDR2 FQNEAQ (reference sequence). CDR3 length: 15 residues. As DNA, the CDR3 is TGTGCCAGCAGCTTACGGGCAGGGCCTGACTATGGCTACACCTTC. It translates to CASSLRAGPDYGYTF.

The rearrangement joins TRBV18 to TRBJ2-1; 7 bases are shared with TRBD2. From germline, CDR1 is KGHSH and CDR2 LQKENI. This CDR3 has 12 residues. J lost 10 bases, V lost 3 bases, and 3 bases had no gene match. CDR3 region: CASSPREWEQFF. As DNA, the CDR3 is TGTGCCAGCTCACCGCGGGAGTGGGAGCAGTTCTTC. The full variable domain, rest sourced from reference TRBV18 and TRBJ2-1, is NAGVMQNPRHLVRRRGQEARLRCSPMKGHSHVYWYRQLPEEGLKFMVYLQKENIIDESGMPKERFSAEFPKEGPSILRIQQVVRGDSAAYFCASSPREWEQFFGPGTRLTVL.

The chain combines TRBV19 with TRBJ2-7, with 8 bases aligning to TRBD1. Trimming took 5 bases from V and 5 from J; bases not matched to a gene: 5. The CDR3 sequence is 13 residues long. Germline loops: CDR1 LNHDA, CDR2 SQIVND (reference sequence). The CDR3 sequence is CASSDRGVDEQYF. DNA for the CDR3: TGTGCCAGTAGTGACAGGGGAGTCGACGAGCAGTACTTC.

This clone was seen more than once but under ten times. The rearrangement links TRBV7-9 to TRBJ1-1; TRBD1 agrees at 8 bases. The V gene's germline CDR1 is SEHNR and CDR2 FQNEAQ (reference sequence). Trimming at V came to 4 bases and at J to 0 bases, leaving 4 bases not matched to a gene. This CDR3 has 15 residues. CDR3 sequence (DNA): TGTGCCAGCAGCTATAGACAGGGGATGAACACTGAAGCTTTCTTT. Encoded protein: CASSYRQGMNTEAFF.

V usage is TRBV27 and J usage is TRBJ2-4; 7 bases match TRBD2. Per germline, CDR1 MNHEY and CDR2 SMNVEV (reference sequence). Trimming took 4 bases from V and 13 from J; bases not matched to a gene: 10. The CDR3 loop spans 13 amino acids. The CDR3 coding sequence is TGTGCCAGCAGTTGGGGGGGGTGGGGGTTCCAGTACTTC. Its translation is CASSWGGWGFQYF.

The CDR3 region is CASSLAGTGGLGQPQHF. The DNA for the CDR3 is TGTGCCAGCAGCTTAGCCGGGACAGGGGGGTTGGGACAGCCCCAGCATTTT. The chain employs TRBV7-9 and TRBJ1-5; 11 bases are shared with TRBD1. This CDR3 region has 17 residues. The V gene's germline CDR1 is SEHNR and CDR2 FQNEAQ (reference sequence). V lost 0 bases, J lost 7 bases, and 8 bases stayed unmatched.

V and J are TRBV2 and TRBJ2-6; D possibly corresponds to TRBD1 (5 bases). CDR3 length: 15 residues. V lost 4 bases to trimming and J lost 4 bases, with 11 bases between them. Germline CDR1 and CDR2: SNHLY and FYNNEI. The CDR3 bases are TGTGCCAGCAGTGGGACCTCAGGGGGGGCCAACGTCCTGACTTTC. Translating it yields CASSGTSGGANVLTF.

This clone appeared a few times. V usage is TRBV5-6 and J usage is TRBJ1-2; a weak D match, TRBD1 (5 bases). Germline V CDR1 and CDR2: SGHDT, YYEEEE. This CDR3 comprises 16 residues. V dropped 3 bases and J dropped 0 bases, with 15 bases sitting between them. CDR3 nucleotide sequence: TGTGCCAGCAGCTCCCGGGGGGGGGTAGCTAACTATGGCTACACCTTC. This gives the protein CASSSRGGVANYGYTF. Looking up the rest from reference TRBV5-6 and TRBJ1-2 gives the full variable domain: DAGVTQSPTHLIKTRGQQVTLRCSPKSGHDTVSWYQQALGQGPQFIFQYYEEEERQRGNFPDRFSGHQFPNYSSELNVNALLLGDSALYLCASSSRGGVANYGYTFGSGTRLTVV.

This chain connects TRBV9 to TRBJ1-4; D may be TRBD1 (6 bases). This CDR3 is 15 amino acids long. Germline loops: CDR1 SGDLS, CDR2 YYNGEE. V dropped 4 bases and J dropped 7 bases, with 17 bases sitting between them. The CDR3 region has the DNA TGTGCCAGCAGCCCCGTACAGGGAAAGGGTGAAAAACTGTTTTTT. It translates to CASSPVQGKGEKLFF.

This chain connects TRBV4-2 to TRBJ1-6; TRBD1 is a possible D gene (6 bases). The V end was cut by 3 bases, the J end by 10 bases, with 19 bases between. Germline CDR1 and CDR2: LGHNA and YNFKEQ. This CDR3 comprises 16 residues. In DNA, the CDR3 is TGTGCCAGCAGCCATATGCTTGGACAGCTGGGATCACCCCTCCACTTT. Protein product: CASSHMLGQLGSPLHF.

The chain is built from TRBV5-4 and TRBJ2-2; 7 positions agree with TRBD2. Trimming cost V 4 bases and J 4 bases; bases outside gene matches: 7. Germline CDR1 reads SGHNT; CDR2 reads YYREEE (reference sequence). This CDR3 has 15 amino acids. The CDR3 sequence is CASSTSGRGTGELFF. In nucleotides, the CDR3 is TGTGCCAGCAGCACCTCGGGGAGGGGCACCGGGGAGCTGTTTTTT.

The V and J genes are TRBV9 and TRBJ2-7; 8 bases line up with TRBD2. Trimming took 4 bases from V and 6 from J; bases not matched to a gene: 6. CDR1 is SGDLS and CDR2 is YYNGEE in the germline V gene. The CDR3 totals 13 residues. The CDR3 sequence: CASSPIGRGEQYF. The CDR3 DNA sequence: TGTGCCAGCAGCCCCATCGGGAGGGGCGAGCAGTACTTC.

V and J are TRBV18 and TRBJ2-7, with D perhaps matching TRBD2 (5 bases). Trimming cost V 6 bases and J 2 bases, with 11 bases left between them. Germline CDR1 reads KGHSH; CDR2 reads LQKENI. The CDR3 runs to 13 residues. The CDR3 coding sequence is TGTGCCAGCTCGTCCGGGGATACCTACGAGCAGTACTTC. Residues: CASSSGDTYEQYF.

CDR3 DNA sequence: TGTGCCAGTGGTCGGACAGGGGGAAACACCATATATTTT. The encoded protein is CASGRTGGNTIYF. The V and J genes are TRBV19 and TRBJ1-3, with 8 bases fitting TRBD1. The V gene's germline CDR1 is LNHDA and CDR2 SQIVND (reference sequence). This CDR3 has 13 residues. J gave up 4 bases and V 8 bases, and 4 bases lay outside the gene matches. The full variable domain, rest sourced from reference TRBV19 and TRBJ1-3, is DGGITQSPKYLFRKEGQNVTLSCEQNLNHDAMYWYRQDPGQGLRLIYYSQIVNDFQKGDIAEGYSVSREKKESFPLTVTSAQKNPTAFYLCASGRTGGNTIYFGEGSWLTVV.

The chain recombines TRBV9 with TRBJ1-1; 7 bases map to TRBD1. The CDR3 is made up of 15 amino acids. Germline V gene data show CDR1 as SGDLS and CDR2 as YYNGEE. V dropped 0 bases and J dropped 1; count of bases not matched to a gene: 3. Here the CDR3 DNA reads TGTGCCAGCAGCGTAGCACAGGGGTCGAACACTGAAGCTTTCTTT. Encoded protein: CASSVAQGSNTEAFF.

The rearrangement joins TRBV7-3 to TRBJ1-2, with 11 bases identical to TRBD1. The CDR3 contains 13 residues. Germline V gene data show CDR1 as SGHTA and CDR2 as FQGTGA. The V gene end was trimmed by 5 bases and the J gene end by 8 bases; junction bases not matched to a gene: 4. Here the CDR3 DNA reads TGTGCCAGCAGCCGGGACAGGGGGAAAGGCTACACCTTC. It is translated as CASSRDRGKGYTF.

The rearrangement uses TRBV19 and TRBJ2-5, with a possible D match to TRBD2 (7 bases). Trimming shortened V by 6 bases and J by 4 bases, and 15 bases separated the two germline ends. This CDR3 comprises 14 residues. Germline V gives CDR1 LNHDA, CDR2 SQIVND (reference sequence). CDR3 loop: CASRPRGGRETQYF. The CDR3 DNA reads TGTGCCAGTAGACCGAGGGGGGGGCGAGAGACCCAGTACTTC.